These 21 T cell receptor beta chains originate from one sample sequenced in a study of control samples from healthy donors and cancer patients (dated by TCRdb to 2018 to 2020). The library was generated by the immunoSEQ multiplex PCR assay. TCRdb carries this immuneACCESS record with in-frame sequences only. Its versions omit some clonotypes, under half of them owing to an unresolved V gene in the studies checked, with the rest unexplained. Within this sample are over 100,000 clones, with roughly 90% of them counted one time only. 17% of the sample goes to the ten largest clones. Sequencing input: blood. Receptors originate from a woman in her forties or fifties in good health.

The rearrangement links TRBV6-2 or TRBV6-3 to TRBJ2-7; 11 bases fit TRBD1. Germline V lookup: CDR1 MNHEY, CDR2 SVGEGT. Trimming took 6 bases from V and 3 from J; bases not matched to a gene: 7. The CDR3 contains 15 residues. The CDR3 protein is CASSQSGTGGYEQYV. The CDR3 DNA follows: TGTGCCAGCAGCCAATCCGGGACAGGGGGCTACGAGCAGTACGTC.

CDR3 loop: CASIKNRGGGTDTQYF. DNA of the CDR3: TGTGCCAGCATCAAAAACCGGGGCGGGGGCACAGATACGCAGTATTTT. The V gene is TRBV7-8, the J gene TRBJ2-3, with a weak D call TRBD2 (6 bases). The CDR3 contains 16 residues. The germline V gene encodes CDR1 SGHVS and CDR2 FQNEAQ. V was trimmed by 7 bases and J by 1 base, leaving 18 bases between them. Full variable domain (remainder filled in from reference TRBV7-8 and TRBJ2-3): GAGVSQSPRYKVAKRGQDVALRCDPISGHVSLFWYQQALGQGPEFLTYFQNEAQLDKSGLPSDRFFAERPEGSVSTLKIQRTQQEDSAVYLCASIKNRGGGTDTQYFGPGTRLTVL.

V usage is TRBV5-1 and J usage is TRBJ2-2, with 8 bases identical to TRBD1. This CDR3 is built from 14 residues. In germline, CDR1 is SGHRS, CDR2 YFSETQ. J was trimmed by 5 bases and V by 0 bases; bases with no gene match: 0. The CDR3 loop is CASSLGDRTGELFF. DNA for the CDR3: TGCGCCAGCAGCTTGGGGGACAGGACCGGGGAGCTGTTTTTT.

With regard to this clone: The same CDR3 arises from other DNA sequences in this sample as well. CDR3 protein: CASSLYTEAFF. CDR3 DNA sequence: TGTGCCAGCAGCTTGTACACTGAAGCTTTCTTT. The chain employs TRBV7-9 and TRBJ1-1; D is uncertain. CDR3 size: 11 residues. Germline lookup yields CDR1 SEHNR and CDR2 FQNEAQ (reference sequence). Trimming removed 3 bases at V and 3 bases at J, with 2 bases between.

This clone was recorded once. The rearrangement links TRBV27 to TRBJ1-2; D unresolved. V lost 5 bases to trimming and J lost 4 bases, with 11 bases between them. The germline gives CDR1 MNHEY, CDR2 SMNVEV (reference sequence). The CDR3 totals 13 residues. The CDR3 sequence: CASSPRGGYGYTF. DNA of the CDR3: TGTGCCAGCAGTCCCCGTGGAGGCTATGGCTACACCTTC.

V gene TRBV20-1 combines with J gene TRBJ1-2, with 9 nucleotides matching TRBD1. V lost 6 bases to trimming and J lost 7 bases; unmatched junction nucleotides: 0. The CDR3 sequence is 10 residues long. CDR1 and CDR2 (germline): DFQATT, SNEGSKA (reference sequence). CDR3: CSAGQGGYTF. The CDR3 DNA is TGCAGTGCGGGACAGGGTGGCTACACCTTC.

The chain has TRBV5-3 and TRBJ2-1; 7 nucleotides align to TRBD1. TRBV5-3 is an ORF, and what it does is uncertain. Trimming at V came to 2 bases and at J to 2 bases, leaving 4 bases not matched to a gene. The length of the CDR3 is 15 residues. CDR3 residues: CARSLPGQTYNEQFF. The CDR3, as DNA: TGTGCCAGAAGCTTACCGGGACAGACCTACAATGAGCAGTTCTTC.

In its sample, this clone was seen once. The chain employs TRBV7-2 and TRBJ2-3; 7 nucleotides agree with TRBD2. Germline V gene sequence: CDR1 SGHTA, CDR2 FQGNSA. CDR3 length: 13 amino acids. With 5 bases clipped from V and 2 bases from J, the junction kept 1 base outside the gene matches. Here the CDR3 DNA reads TGTGCCAGCAGCAGCGGGAACACAGATACGCAGTATTTT. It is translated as CASSSGNTDTQYF.

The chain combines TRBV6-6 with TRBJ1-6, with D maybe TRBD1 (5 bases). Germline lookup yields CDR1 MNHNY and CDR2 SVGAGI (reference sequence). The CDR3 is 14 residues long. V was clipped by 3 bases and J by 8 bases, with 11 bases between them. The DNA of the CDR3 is TGTGCCAGCAGTTATTGGGGCGCGGATTCACCCCTCCACTTT. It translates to CASSYWGADSPLHF.

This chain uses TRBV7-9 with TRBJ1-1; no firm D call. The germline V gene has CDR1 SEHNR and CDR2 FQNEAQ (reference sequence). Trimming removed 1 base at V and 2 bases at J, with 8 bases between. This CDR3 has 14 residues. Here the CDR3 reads CASSLVARNTEAFF. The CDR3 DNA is TGTGCCAGCAGCTTAGTCGCCAGAAACACTGAAGCTTTCTTT.

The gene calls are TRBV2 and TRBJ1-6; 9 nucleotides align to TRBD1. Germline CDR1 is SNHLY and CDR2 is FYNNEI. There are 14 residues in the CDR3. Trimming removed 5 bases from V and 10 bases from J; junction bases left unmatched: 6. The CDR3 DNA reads TGTGCCAGCAGTCCACAGGGGGCTCGCTCACCCCTCCACTTT. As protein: CASSPQGARSPLHF.

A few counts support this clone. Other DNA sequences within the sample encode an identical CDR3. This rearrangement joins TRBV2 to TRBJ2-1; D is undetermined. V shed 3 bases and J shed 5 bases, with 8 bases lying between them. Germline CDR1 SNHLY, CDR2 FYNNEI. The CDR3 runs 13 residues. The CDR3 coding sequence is TGTGCCAGCAGTGAGGGGTCTGACAATGAGCAGTTCTTC. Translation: CASSEGSDNEQFF. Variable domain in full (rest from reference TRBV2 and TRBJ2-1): EPEVTQTPSHQVTQMGQEVILRCVPISNHLYFYWYRQILGQKVEFLVSFYNNEISEKSEIFDDQFSVERPDGSNFTLKIRSTKLEDSAMYFCASSEGSDNEQFFGPGTRLTVL.

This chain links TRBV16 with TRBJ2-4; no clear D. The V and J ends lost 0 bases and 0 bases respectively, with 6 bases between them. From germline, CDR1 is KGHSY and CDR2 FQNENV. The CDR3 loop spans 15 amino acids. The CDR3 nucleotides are TGTGCCAGCAGCCAATCTGGGAAAGCCAAAAACATTCAGTACTTC. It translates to CASSQSGKAKNIQYF.

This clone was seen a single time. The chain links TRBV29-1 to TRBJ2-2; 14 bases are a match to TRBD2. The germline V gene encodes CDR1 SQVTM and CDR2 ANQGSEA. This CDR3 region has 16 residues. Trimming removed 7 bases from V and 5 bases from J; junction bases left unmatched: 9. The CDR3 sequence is CSATGLAGDLTGELFF. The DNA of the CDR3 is TGCAGCGCCACGGGACTAGCGGGAGATCTTACCGGGGAGCTGTTTTTT.

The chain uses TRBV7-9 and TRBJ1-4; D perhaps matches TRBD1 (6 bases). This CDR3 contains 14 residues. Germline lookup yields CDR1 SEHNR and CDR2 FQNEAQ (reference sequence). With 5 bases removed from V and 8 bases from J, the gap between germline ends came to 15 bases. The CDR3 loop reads CASSQSGQSEKLFF. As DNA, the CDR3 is TGTGCCAGCAGCCAATCGGGACAATCGGAAAAACTGTTTTTT.

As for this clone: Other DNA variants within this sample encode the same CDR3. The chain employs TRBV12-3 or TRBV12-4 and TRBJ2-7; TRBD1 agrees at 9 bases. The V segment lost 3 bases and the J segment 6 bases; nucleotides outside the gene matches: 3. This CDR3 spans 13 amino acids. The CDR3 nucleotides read TGTGCCAGCAGTTTGAGACAGGGGGGCGAGCAGTACTTC. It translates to CASSLRQGGEQYF.

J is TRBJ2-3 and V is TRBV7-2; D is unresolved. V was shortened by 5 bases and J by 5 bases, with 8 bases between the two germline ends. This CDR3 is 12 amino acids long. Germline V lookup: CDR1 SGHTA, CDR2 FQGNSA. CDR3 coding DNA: TGTGCCAGCAGCGACAACGGAGATACGCAGTATTTT. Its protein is CASSDNGDTQYF.

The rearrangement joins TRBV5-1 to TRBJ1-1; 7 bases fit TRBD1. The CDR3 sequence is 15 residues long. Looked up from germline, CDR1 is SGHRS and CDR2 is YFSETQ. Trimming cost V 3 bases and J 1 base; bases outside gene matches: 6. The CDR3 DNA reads TGCGCCAGCAGCTCAAGACAGGGAGGGAACACTGAAGCTTTCTTT. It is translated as CASSSRQGGNTEAFF.

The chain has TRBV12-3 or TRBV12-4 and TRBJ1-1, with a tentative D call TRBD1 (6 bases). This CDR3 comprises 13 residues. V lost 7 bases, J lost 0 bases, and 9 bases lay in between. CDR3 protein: CASKRTVNTEAFF. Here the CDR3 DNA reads TGTGCCAGCAAACGGACAGTGAACACTGAAGCTTTCTTT.

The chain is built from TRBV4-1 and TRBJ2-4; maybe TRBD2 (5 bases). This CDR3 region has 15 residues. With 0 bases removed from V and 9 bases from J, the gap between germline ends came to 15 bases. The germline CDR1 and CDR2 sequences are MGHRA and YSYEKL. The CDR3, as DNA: TGCGCCAGCAGCCAAGACTTCGGCCCGGGAAGCATTCAGTACTTC. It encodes CASSQDFGPGSIQYF.

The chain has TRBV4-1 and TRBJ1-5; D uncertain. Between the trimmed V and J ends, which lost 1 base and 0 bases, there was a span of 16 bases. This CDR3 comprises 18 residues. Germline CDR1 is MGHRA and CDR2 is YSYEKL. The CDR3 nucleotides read TGCGCCAGCAGCCAAGCCGACTCTACGACTTATAGCAATCAGCCCCAGCATTTT. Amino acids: CASSQADSTTYSNQPQHF.